This T cell receptor (beta chain) was observed in a study of T cell responses to AZD1222 COVID-19 vaccine. Study summary: It was second doses at about 4 or about 12 weeks that were pooled. Study findings and constraints: Reports indicate that nearly half of spike-specific TCRs are directed at unmutated variant regions.

About this clone itself: Antigen: not known.

The CDR3 totals 14 residues. V lost 7 bases to trimming and J lost 5 bases, with 18 bases between them. CDR1 MNHEY and CDR2 SVGAGI come from the germline V gene. The assay was immunoSEQ multiplex PCR, and TCRdb's table has in-frame clones only and misses some. The sample yields about 110,000 clones, over 75% seen once. This rearrangement joins TRBV6-5 to TRBJ2-7, with a possible D match to TRBD2 (6 bases). The sequence derives from an adult in good health. The specimen was peripheral blood, collected on day 0 of AZD1222 vaccination. The CDR3 DNA reads as TGTGCCAGCACTTTCGGGGGACTTCAGAACGAGCAGTACGTC. It yields the protein CASTFGGLQNEQYV.